The 29 T cell receptor beta chains in this list originate from one sample, sequenced in a study of blood T cell repertoires in COVID-19. The protocol was immunoSEQ multiplex PCR, while the TCRdb copy is restricted to in-frame clones and leaves out a portion. The table lists about 180,000 clones, around 90% of them singletons. Sequenced material: PBMCs or T cells enriched from blood (not recorded which). Receptor source: a woman aged 18-29 years who had recovered from COVID-19.

V is TRBV10-1 and J is TRBJ2-2; no clear D. The germline V gene encodes CDR1 WNHNN and CDR2 SYGVQD (reference sequence). The CDR3 is 13 residues long. With 5 bases removed from V and 8 bases from J, the gap between germline ends came to 12 bases. This chain's CDR3 is CASSLNAPGELFF. CDR3 coding DNA: TGCGCCAGCAGTCTAAACGCCCCGGGGGAGCTGTTTTTT.

The rearrangement uses TRBV28 and TRBJ1-2; 10 nucleotides line up with TRBD1. The junction had 8 bases not matched to a gene; V was cut back by 7 bases and J by 3 bases. Germline CDR1 reads MDHEN; CDR2 reads SYDVKM. This CDR3 is built from 15 residues. The CDR3 DNA follows: TGTGCCAGCAACCCTTACGGGACAGGGGACTATGGCTACACCTTC. Translating it yields CASNPYGTGDYGYTF.

The rearrangement links TRBV10-2 to TRBJ1-2; a weak D match, TRBD1 (5 bases). The CDR3 loop spans 16 amino acids. Germline V CDR1 and CDR2: WSHSY, SAAADI. V gave up 0 bases and J gave up 4 bases, with 15 bases separating them. CDR3 amino acids: CASSESRQGISYGYTF. The CDR3 DNA reads TGCGCCAGCAGTGAGTCCAGGCAGGGAATTAGCTATGGCTACACCTTC.

The chain has TRBV29-1 and TRBJ2-1; no firm D call. The CDR3 has 13 residues. Trimming cost V 3 bases and J 0 bases, with 6 bases left between them. Germline loops: CDR1 SQVTM, CDR2 ANQGSEA. The CDR3 loop is CSVDRSSYNEQFF. The CDR3 coding sequence is TGCAGCGTTGACCGTAGCTCCTACAATGAGCAGTTCTTC.

The chain recombines TRBV7-8 with TRBJ1-1, with TRBD1 matching over 7 bases. Germline V gene data show CDR1 as SGHVS and CDR2 as FQNEAQ. J lost 12 bases, V lost 4 bases, and 17 bases had no gene match. CDR3 length: 15 residues. As DNA, the CDR3 is TGTGCCAGCAGCTCAGGGACAGTCGGGGTCTTTTTGACTTTCTTT. Translation gives CASSSGTVGVFLTFF. The full variable domain, completed using reference TRBV7-8 and TRBJ1-1, is GAGVSQSPRYKVAKRGQDVALRCDPISGHVSLFWYQQALGQGPEFLTYFQNEAQLDKSGLPSDRFFAERPEGSVSTLKIQRTQQEDSAVYLCASSSGTVGVFLTFFGQGTRLTVV.

The chain is built from TRBV10-3 and TRBJ2-3, with D possibly TRBD1 on 5 matching bases. Germline V gene data show CDR1 as ENHRY and CDR2 as SYGVKD. Trimming removed 6 bases at V and 0 bases at J, with 16 bases between. CDR3 size: 16 residues. CDR3 region: CAIRKQDPFSTDTQYF. DNA for the CDR3: TGTGCCATCAGAAAACAGGACCCGTTTAGCACAGATACGCAGTATTTT.

J is TRBJ1-2 and V is TRBV7-6; D gene unclear. Per the germline V gene, CDR1 is SGHVS and CDR2 is FNYEAQ. This CDR3 comprises 14 residues. V was cut by 6 bases and J by 3 bases, with 14 bases left in between. CDR3 sequence: CASSQGRVDYGYTF. In DNA, the CDR3 is TGTGCCAGCAGTCAAGGGAGGGTCGACTATGGCTACACCTTC.

The chain joins TRBV5-1 to TRBJ1-1; D is ambiguous. CDR3 length: 14 amino acids. Looked up from germline, CDR1 is SGHRS and CDR2 is YFSETQ. V was cut by 3 bases and J by 1 base, with 10 bases left in between. In nucleotides, the CDR3 is TGCGCCAGCAGCTGGACTCAAGAGAACACTGAAGCTTTCTTT. Translation gives CASSWTQENTEAFF.

The V call is TRBV27, the J call TRBJ1-5; D uncertain. Germline lookup yields CDR1 MNHEY and CDR2 SMNVEV (reference sequence). This CDR3 contains 14 residues. V lost 3 bases and J lost 9, with 15 bases in between. CDR3 protein: CASSLGGGTGPQHF. CDR3 in DNA: TGTGCCAGCAGTTTGGGTGGAGGAACGGGGCCCCAGCATTTT.

The gene calls are TRBV5-1 and TRBJ1-4; no clear D gene. Germline lookup yields CDR1 SGHRS and CDR2 YFSETQ. The CDR3 has 14 residues. The V end lost 2 bases, the J end lost 6 bases, and 11 bases lay between the germline ends. CDR3 sequence (DNA): TGCGCCAGCAGCTTAGCAGCGGTCGATGAAAAACTGTTTTTT. As protein: CASSLAAVDEKLFF.

There are a few counts of this clone. The J gene is TRBJ1-2, the V gene TRBV5-6; D might be TRBD1 (6 bases). Trimming took off 0 bases at V and 7 bases at J, with 10 bases between the two ends. There are 13 residues in the CDR3. In germline, CDR1 is SGHDT, CDR2 YYEEEE. The CDR3 sequence: CASSLAQGSGYTF. Here the CDR3 DNA reads TGTGCCAGCAGCTTGGCACAGGGTAGTGGCTACACCTTC. The variable domain in full, with the rest retrieved from reference TRBV5-6 and TRBJ1-2, is DAGVTQSPTHLIKTRGQQVTLRCSPKSGHDTVSWYQQALGQGPQFIFQYYEEEERQRGNFPDRFSGHQFPNYSSELNVNALLLGDSALYLCASSLAQGSGYTFGSGTRLTVV.

This clone was seen only a few times. V is TRBV3-1 (or the pseudogene TRBV3-2) and J is TRBJ1-2; 7 bases match TRBD1. The CDR3 has 18 amino acids. Looked up from germline, CDR1 is LGHDT and CDR2 is YNNKEL (reference sequence). J gave up 3 bases and V 4 bases, and 17 bases lay outside the gene matches. CDR3 region: CASSLRQGRRGKDYGYTF. As DNA, the CDR3 is TGTGCCAGCAGCCTTAGACAGGGAAGAAGGGGGAAGGACTATGGCTACACCTTC.

The CDR3 DNA follows: TGTGCCAGCAGTCGAAATCAGGGGTGGGGAAATCAGCCCCAGCATTTT. As protein: CASSRNQGWGNQPQHF. The chain recombines TRBV28 with TRBJ1-5; TRBD1 might be the D (6 bases). Germline V gene data show CDR1 as MDHEN and CDR2 as SYDVKM. CDR3 length equals 16 residues. V was clipped by 5 bases and J by 4 bases, with 18 bases between them.

CDR3 bases: TGTGCCAGCAGTTTTCCGGGACACCTCCCGGTGGGGAACACTGAAGCTTTCTTT. Translation: CASSFPGHLPVGNTEAFF. This chain uses TRBV6-2 or TRBV6-3 with TRBJ1-1; perhaps TRBD1 as D (6 bases). This CDR3 is built from 18 residues. Trimming shortened V by 4 bases and J by 1 base, and 22 bases separated the two germline ends. The germline V gene encodes CDR1 MNHEY and CDR2 SVGEGT.

The chain employs TRBV27 and TRBJ2-6; 8 bases map to TRBD1. V was pared by 1 base and J by 4 bases, with 9 bases of the junction left unmatched. Germline loops: CDR1 MNHEY, CDR2 SMNVEV (reference sequence). This CDR3 comprises 18 residues. The CDR3 sequence: CASSLFRTGTSGANVLTF. The CDR3 nucleotides are TGTGCCAGCAGTTTATTCCGGACAGGGACCTCCGGGGCCAACGTCCTGACTTTC. The full variable domain, with the rest looked up from reference TRBV27 and TRBJ2-6, is EAQVTQNPRYLITVTGKKLTVTCSQNMNHEYMSWYRQDPGLGLRQIYYSMNVEVTDKGDVPEGYKVSRKEKRNFPLILESPSPNQTSLYFCASSLFRTGTSGANVLTFGAGSRLTVL.

V and J are TRBV7-2 and TRBJ1-1; D is undetermined. Looked up from germline, CDR1 is SGHTA and CDR2 is FQGNSA. The CDR3 runs 15 residues. V shed 1 base and J shed 0 bases, with 9 bases lying between them. As DNA, the CDR3 is TGTGCCAGCAGCTTAGGGGGAGTGGTGAACACTGAAGCTTTCTTT. It is translated as CASSLGGVVNTEAFF. Full variable domain (outside the CDR3, taken from reference TRBV7-2 and TRBJ1-1): GAGVSQSPSNKVTEKGKDVELRCDPISGHTALYWYRQSLGQGLEFLIYFQGNSAPDKSGLPSDRFSAERTGGSVSTLTIQRTQQEDSAVYLCASSLGGVVNTEAFFGQGTRLTVV.

J is TRBJ2-3 and V is TRBV7-3, with D unclear. Germline V CDR1 and CDR2: SGHTA, FQGTGA. V dropped 1 base and J dropped 5 bases, with 16 bases sitting between them. The CDR3 loop spans 16 amino acids. The CDR3 DNA sequence: TGTGCCAGCAGCTTAAATAGTGTTGTTTCGGGAGATACGCAGTATTTT. This translates into CASSLNSVVSGDTQYF.

Only a few counts were recorded for this clone. The CDR3 region is CASSGGTENEKLFF. Here the CDR3 DNA reads TGTGCCAGCAGTGGAGGGACAGAAAATGAAAAACTGTTTTTT. This chain links TRBV2 with TRBJ1-4; 7 positions agree with TRBD1. The CDR3 covers 14 residues. In germline, CDR1 is SNHLY, CDR2 FYNNEI. With V trimmed by 4 bases and J by 5 bases, 4 bases remained unmatched. Looking up the rest from reference TRBV2 and TRBJ1-4 gives the full variable domain: EPEVTQTPSHQVTQMGQEVILRCVPISNHLYFYWYRQILGQKVEFLVSFYNNEISEKSEIFDDQFSVERPDGSNFTLKIRSTKLEDSAMYFCASSGGTENEKLFFGSGTQLSVL.

The V and J genes are TRBV6-6 and TRBJ1-2; 9 nucleotides align to TRBD1. The CDR3 is 16 residues long. Germline V gene lookup returns CDR1 MNHNY and CDR2 SVGAGI (reference sequence). The V and J ends lost 6 bases and 4 bases, in that order; junction bases with no gene match: 12. The CDR3 nucleotides are TGTGCCAGCAGCCATACCCCGGGACAGGGCCTCTATGGCTACACCTTC. It specifies CASSHTPGQGLYGYTF.

The J gene is TRBJ1-1, the V gene TRBV11-3; D is perhaps TRBD1 (5 bases). Germline V gene sequence: CDR1 SGHNT, CDR2 YENEEA. The CDR3 spans 13 residues. V was clipped by 3 bases and J by 0 bases, with 5 bases between them. The CDR3 protein is CASSLTVNTEAFF. CDR3 DNA: TGTGCCAGCAGCTTGACAGTGAACACTGAAGCTTTCTTT.

The chain is built from TRBV5-1 and TRBJ1-2; D is possibly TRBD1 (5 bases). This CDR3 region has 15 residues. Germline V lookup: CDR1 SGHRS, CDR2 YFSETQ. V lost 0 bases to trimming and J lost 3 bases, with 12 bases between them. The CDR3 loop is CASSLDGRVDYGYTF. The CDR3, as DNA: TGCGCCAGCAGCTTGGATGGCAGGGTGGACTATGGCTACACCTTC.

This chain joins TRBV4-1 and TRBJ2-2; D might be TRBD2 (6 bases). Trimming cost V 1 base and J 1 base, with 10 bases left between them. CDR3 size: 16 residues. Germline CDR1 is MGHRA and CDR2 is YSYEKL. This CDR3 reads CASSQGQRVNTGELFF. DNA for the CDR3: TGCGCCAGCAGCCAAGGCCAGCGGGTGAACACCGGGGAGCTGTTTTTT.

The CDR3 DNA is TGCGCCAGCAGTGAAACCTTAGCGGGTGTCAATGAGCAGTTCTTC. Its protein is CASSETLAGVNEQFF. This sequence joins TRBV10-1 and TRBJ2-1; 7 bases line up with TRBD2. The CDR3 is 15 residues long. V was clipped by 3 bases and J by 6 bases; unmatched bases: 8. Germline assignment: CDR1 WNHNN and CDR2 SYGVQD (reference sequence).

This rearrangement joins TRBV19 to TRBJ2-7; 9 nucleotides align to TRBD1. The CDR3 consists of 12 residues. The junction had 5 bases not matched to a gene; V was cut back by 8 bases and J by 6 bases. Germline CDR1 is LNHDA and CDR2 is SQIVND (reference sequence). This chain's CDR3 is CASADRGGEQYF. The CDR3 DNA sequence: TGTGCCAGTGCGGACAGGGGAGGCGAGCAGTACTTC.

The chain joins TRBV7-8 to TRBJ1-5; 8 bases map to TRBD1. V gave up 1 base and J gave up 11 bases; unmatched junction bases: 4. Germline CDR1 and CDR2: SGHVS and FQNEAQ. The CDR3 is 13 amino acids. The CDR3 DNA follows: TGTGCCAGCAGCTTAGGGACAGGGACAACCCAGCATTTT. This gives the protein CASSLGTGTTQHF. The full variable domain, its missing parts supplied by reference TRBV7-8 and TRBJ1-5, is GAGVSQSPRYKVAKRGQDVALRCDPISGHVSLFWYQQALGQGPEFLTYFQNEAQLDKSGLPSDRFFAERPEGSVSTLKIQRTQQEDSAVYLCASSLGTGTTQHFGDGTRLSIL.

In the case of this clone: Distinct nucleotide sequences in the sample also encode this CDR3. J is TRBJ1-1 and V is TRBV29-1, with TRBD1 as a possible D gene (5 bases). In germline, CDR1 is SQVTM, CDR2 ANQGSEA. CDR3 size: 12 residues. Trimming cost V 7 bases and J 1 base, with 10 bases left between them. The CDR3 DNA is TGCAGCGCCCGTCAGGGGAACACTGAAGCTTTCTTT. This encodes CSARQGNTEAFF.

This chain uses TRBV4-1 with TRBJ2-1, with D perhaps matching TRBD1 (6 bases). Trimming removed 4 bases from V and 9 bases from J, with 19 bases in between. Germline CDR1 is MGHRA and CDR2 is YSYEKL. CDR3 length equals 15 residues. The CDR3 DNA reads TGCGCCAGCAGCCCGCAACCGGGACACCCGGGTGAGCAGTTCTTC. Its translation: CASSPQPGHPGEQFF.

The rearrangement joins TRBV28 to TRBJ1-1; no firm D call. The CDR3 consists of 15 residues. The ends were cut back, 4 bases at V and 4 bases at J, with 16 bases in the middle. From germline, CDR1 is MDHEN and CDR2 SYDVKM. Here the CDR3 DNA reads TGTGCCAGCAGTTCTTCTGGACTCCTACTCACTGAAGCTTTCTTT. Its translation: CASSSSGLLLTEAFF.

This chain links TRBV19 with TRBJ1-5; D is possibly TRBD1 (5 bases). CDR1 is LNHDA and CDR2 is SQIVND in the germline V gene (reference sequence). V was trimmed by 8 bases and J by 6 bases, leaving 14 bases between them. CDR3 length equals 13 residues. CDR3 DNA: TGTGCCAGTGGGGGGAGGGGCGGTCAGCCCCAGCATTTT. It is translated as CASGGRGGQPQHF.